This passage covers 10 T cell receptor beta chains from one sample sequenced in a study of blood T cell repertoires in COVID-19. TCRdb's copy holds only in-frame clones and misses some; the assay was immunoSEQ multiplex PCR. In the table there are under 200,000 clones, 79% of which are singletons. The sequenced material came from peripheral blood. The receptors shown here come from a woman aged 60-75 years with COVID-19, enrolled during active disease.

The DNA of the CDR3 is TGTGCCAGCAGCAAACAGGGGGTTTACAATGAGCAGTTCTTC. The encoded protein is CASSKQGVYNEQFF. V and J are TRBV28 and TRBJ2-1; TRBD1 matches at 8 bases. In germline, CDR1 is MDHEN, CDR2 SYDVKM. This CDR3 region has 14 residues. Unmatched junction bases numbered 5, after V lost 6 bases and J lost 4 bases.

The CDR3 loop is CASSLFRGSQETQYF. The DNA for the CDR3 is TGCGCCAGCAGCTTGTTTCGGGGTTCCCAAGAGACCCAGTACTTC. V gene TRBV5-1 combines with J gene TRBJ2-5, with D possibly matching TRBD2 (5 bases). Trimming removed 1 base from V and 1 base from J, with 11 bases in between. Germline CDR1 is SGHRS and CDR2 is YFSETQ. The CDR3 runs 15 residues.

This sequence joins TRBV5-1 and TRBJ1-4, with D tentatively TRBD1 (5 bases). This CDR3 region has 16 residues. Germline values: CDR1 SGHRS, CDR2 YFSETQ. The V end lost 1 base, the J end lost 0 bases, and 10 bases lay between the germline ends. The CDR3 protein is CASSLKGLATNEKLFF. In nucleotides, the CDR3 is TGCGCCAGCAGCTTGAAGGGGCTTGCAACTAATGAAAAACTGTTTTTT.

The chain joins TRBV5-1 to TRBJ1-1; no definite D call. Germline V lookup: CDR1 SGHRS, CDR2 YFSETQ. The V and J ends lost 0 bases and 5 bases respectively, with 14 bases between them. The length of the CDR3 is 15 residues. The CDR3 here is CASSLDSSPETEAFF. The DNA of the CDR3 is TGCGCCAGCAGCTTGGATTCCAGCCCGGAGACTGAAGCTTTCTTT.

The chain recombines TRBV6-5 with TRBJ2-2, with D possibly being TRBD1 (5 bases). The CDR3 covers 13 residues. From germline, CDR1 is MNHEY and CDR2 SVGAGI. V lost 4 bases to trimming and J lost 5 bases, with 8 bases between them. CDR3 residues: CASSSGKTGELFF. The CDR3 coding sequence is TGTGCCAGCAGTTCAGGGAAAACCGGGGAGCTGTTTTTT.

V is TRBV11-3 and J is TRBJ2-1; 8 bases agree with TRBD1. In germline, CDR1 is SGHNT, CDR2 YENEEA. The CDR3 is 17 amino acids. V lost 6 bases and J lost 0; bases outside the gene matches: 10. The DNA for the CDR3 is TGTGCCAGCAGTTCCGGACAGGGCATAAGCTCCTACAATGAGCAGTTCTTC. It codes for CASSSGQGISSYNEQFF.

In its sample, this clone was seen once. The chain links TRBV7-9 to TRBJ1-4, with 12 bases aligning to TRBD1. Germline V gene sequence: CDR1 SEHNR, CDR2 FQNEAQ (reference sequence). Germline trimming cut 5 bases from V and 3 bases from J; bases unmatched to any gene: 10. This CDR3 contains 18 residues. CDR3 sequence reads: CASSPGTGGIVANEKLFF. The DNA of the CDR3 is TGTGCCAGCAGCCCCGGGACAGGGGGCATAGTTGCTAATGAAAAACTGTTTTTT.

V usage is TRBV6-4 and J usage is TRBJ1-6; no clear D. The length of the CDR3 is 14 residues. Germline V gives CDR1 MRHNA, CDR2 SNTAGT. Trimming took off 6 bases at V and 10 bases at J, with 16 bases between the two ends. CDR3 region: CASSRDSGLSPLHF. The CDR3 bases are TGTGCCAGCAGCCGCGATTCGGGATTATCACCCCTCCACTTT.

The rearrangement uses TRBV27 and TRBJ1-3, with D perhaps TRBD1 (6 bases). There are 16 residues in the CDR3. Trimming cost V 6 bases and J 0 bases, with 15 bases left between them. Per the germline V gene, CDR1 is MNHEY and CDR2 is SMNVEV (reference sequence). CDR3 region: CASRGAGGLSGNTIYF. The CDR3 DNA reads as TGTGCCAGCAGGGGGGCCGGGGGGCTCTCTGGAAACACCATATATTTT.

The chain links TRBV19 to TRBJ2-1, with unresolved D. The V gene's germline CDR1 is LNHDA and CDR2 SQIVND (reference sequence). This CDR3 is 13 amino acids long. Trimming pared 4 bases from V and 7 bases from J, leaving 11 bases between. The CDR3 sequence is CASSTIVGNEQFF. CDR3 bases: TGTGCCAGTAGTACGATAGTCGGGAATGAGCAGTTCTTC.